A single T cell receptor beta chain is shown here with its context. This clonotype came up a few times. Its antigen target is currently unknown. The input lacks base qualities; no much larger clone sits a single base away. The sample originates from a study of blood T cells in healthy people across ages (dated by TCRdb to 2013 to 2016). General notes on the study: In model experiments, template switching captured roughly one uniquely barcoded TCR beta cDNA molecule for every two T cells. Using deep sequencing normalized with unique cDNA molecular identifiers, the study measured how TCR beta repertoire diversity changes with age. The donors were divided into four age groups: young (average approximately 17 years), middle-aged (approximately 39), aged (about 62) and long-lived (about 84). Donors of different ages were randomly distributed across sequencing lanes to avoid experimental bias. For two donors (one aged 18 to 29 and one aged 80 or older), the study analyzed two additional independent replicas of 1 million unique cDNA reads from the same blood draw.

The paper as a whole reports these results and caveats: Donor CMV infection status was unknown, potentially confounding age-related changes in expanded clonotypes. Because profiling used bulk unsorted PBMCs, naive and antigen-experienced compartments could not be compared conclusively. Observed TCR beta diversity correlated strongly with the percentage of naive T cells measured by flow cytometry. Compared with the aged group, the long-lived group had more naive CD4+ T cells, fewer expanded clones and increased TCR diversity, suggesting age selection. Total diversity estimates from one million sequenced T cells were considered lower bounds and underestimates. As age increased, observed TCR beta diversity per million T cells dropped in a roughly linear way, and a significant reduction was already evident by age roughly 36.

Systemically healthy Caucasian individuals from Russia, 35 to 40 in total and aged about 6 to 100 years, were included as donors. Around 10 milliliters of peripheral blood were collected from each donor into EDTA-treated Vacutainer tubes. Ficoll-Paque density-gradient centrifugation was used to isolate PBMCs, with at least 6.5 million per sample. Trizol reagent was used to extract total RNA from the PBMCs, yielding at least 6 micrograms per sample. The percentages of naive CD45RAhigh/CD27high T cells were determined by flow cytometry on a PBMC aliquot from every donor. Trimming takes 0 bases from V and 8 bases from J, and the germline ends sit 10 bases apart. Inclusive of the bounding cysteine and phenylalanine, the CDR3 is 14 residues long. Only the CDR3 DNA is retained, 42 bases long and in frame from the first base. The CDR1 and CDR2 encoded by the germline V gene (reference sequence) are MNHEY and SMNVEV.

Library prep was done by 5' RACE. These reads were obtained on an Illumina HiSeq 2500. The second PCR ran for about 7 to 11 cycles and used a J-beta primer mix along with a sample-barcoded 5' primer. Each TCR beta cDNA molecule received a unique molecular identifier from a template-switch 5' adaptor carrying 12 random nucleotides. Each sample yielded at least 3 million CDR3-containing paired-end reads. First-strand cDNA synthesis was performed from all RNA using the Mint cDNA synthesis kit, with priming by a TRBC-specific oligonucleotide. Following uracil-DNA glycosylase treatment, a first 18-cycle PCR with universal primers M1SS and BC2_uni_R was performed on all cDNA. The authors processed their data as follows. For normalization, 1 million high-quality reads were randomly selected from each sample, with every read carrying a distinct molecular identifier. Instead of being binned into consensus sequences, reads that shared molecular identifiers were thrown out. MiTCR, with a Q25 quality threshold and the strictest error-elimination algorithm, was used for CDR3 identification, clonotype clustering and error correction. A nonparametric unseen species model using Euler transformation provided a lower-bound estimate of total TCR beta diversity. TCRdb itself trimmed the public reads at Q25 with fastp, ran MiXCR and retained productive beta chains. Each CDR3 protein appears once, grouped with its most common genes and DNA. The V and J calls shown here were made by TCRdb, not taken from the authors' results. The sample table lists over a million distinct CDR3 sequences, about 45% of them with a count of one. Just over 4% of the sample rests with the top ten.

The V gene is TRBV27 and the J gene is TRBJ1-4, with the identity of the D gene unclear. The clonotype was recovered from a woman under 30 in good health. The sequenced material came from blood. Here the CDR3 is given as CASSLSFTQEKLFF. The DNA sequence reads TGTGCCAGCAGTTTATCGTTCACTCAGGAAAAACTGTTTTTT.